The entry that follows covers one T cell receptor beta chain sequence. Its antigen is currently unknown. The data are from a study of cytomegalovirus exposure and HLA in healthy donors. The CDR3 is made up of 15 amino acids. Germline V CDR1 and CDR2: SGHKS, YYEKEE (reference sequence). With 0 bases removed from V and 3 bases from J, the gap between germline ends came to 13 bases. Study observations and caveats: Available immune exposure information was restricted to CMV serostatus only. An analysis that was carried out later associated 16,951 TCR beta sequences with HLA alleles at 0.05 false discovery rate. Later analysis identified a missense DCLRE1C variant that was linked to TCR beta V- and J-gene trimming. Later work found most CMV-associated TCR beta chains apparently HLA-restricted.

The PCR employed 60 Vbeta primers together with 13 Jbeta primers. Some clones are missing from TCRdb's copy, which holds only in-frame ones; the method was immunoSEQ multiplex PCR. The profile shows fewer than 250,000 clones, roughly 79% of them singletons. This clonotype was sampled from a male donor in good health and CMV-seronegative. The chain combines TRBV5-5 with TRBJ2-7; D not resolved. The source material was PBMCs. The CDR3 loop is CASSLADTPGYEQYF. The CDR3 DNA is TGTGCCAGCAGCTTGGCTGACACCCCCGGCTACGAGCAGTACTTC.